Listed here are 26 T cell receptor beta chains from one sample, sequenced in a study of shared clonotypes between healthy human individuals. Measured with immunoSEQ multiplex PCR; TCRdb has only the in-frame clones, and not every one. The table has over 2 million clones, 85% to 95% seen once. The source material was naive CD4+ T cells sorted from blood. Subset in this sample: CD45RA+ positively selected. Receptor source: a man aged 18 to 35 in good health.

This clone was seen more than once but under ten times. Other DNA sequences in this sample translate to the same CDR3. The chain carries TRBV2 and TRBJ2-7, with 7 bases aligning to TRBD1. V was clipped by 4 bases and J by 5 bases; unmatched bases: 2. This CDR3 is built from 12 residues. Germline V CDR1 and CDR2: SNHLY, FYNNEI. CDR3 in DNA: TGTGCCAGCAGTGGACAGGGAAACGAGCAGTACTTC. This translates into CASSGQGNEQYF.

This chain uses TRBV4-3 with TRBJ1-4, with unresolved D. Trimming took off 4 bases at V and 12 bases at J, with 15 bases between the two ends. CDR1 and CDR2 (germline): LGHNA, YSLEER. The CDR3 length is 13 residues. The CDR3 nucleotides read TGCGCCAGCAGCCGGAACATCATTGAGGAACTGTTTTTT. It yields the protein CASSRNIIEELFF.

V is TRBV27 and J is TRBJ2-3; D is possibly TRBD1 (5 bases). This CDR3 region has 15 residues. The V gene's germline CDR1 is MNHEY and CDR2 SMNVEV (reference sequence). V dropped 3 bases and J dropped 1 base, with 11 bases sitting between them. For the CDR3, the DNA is TGTGCCAGCAGTTTCCACAGGTCTGGCACAGATACGCAGTATTTT. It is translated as CASSFHRSGTDTQYF.

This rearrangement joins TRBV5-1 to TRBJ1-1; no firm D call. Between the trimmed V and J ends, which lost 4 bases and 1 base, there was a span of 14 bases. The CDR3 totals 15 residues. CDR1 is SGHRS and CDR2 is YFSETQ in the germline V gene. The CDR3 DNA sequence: TGCGCCAGCAGCCCTACGTCAATGAGGAACACTGAAGCTTTCTTT. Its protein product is CASSPTSMRNTEAFF.

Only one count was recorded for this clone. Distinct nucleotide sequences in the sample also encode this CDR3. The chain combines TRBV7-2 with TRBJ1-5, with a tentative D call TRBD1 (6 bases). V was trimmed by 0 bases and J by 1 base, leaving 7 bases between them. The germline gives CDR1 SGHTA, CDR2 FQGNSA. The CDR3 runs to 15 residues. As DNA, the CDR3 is TGTGCCAGCAGCTTAGCAGGACAGAGCAATCAGCCCCAGCATTTT. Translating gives CASSLAGQSNQPQHF.

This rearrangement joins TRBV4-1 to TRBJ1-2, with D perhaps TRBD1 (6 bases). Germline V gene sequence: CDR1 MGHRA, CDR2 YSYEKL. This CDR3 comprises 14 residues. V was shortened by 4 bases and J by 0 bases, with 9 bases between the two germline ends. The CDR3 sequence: CASSLQGTNYGYTF. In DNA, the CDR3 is TGCGCCAGCAGCCTACAGGGAACTAACTATGGCTACACCTTC.

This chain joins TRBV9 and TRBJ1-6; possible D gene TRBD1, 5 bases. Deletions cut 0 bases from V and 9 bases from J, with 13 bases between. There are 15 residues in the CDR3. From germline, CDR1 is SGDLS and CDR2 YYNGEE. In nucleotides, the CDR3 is TGTGCCAGCAGCGTAGGGGACCTGGGAAGTTCACCCCTCCACTTT. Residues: CASSVGDLGSSPLHF.

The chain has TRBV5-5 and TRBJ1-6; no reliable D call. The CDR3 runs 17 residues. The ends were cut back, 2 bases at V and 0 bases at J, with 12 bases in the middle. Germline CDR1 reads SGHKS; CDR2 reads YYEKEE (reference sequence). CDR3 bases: TGTGCCAGCAGCTTCGACGGGAAAGTCTCCTATAATTCACCCCTCCACTTT. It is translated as CASSFDGKVSYNSPLHF.

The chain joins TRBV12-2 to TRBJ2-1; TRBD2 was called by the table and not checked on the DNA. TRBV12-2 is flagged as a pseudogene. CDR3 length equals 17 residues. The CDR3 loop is CASRPPGREGTNNEQFF. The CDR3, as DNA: TGTGCAAGTCGCCCCCCGGGGCGGGAGGGAACCAACAATGAGCAGTTCTTC.

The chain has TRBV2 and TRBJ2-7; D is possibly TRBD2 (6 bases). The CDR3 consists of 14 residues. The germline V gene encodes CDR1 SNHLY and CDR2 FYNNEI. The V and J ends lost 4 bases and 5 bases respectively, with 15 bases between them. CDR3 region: CASSVGLATHEQYF. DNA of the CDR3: TGTGCCAGCAGTGTTGGGCTAGCGACGCACGAGCAGTACTTC.

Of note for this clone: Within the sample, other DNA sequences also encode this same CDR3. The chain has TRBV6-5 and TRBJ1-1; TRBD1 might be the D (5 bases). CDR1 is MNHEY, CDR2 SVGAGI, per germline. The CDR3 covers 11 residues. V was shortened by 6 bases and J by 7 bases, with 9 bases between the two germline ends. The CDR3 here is CASRSQGEAFF. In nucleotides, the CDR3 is TGTGCCAGCAGATCCCAGGGTGAAGCTTTCTTT.

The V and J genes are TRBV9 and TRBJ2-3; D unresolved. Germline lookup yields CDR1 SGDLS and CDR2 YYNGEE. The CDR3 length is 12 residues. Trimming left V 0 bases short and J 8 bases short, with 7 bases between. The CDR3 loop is CASSVELGTQYF. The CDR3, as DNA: TGTGCCAGCAGCGTAGAATTAGGTACGCAGTATTTT.

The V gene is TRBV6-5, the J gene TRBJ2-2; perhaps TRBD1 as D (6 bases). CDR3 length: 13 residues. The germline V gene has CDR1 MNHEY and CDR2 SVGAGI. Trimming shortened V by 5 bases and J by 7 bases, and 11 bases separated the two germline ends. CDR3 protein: CASSARGGGELFF. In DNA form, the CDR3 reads TGTGCCAGCAGTGCCAGGGGTGGCGGGGAGCTGTTTTTT.

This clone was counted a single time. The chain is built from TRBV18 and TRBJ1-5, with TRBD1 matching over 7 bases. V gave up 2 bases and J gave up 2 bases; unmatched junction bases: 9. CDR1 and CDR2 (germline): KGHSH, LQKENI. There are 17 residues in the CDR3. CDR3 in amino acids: CASSPRRGQEGNQPQHF. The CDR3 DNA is TGTGCCAGCTCACCAAGGCGAGGACAGGAGGGCAATCAGCCCCAGCATTTT.

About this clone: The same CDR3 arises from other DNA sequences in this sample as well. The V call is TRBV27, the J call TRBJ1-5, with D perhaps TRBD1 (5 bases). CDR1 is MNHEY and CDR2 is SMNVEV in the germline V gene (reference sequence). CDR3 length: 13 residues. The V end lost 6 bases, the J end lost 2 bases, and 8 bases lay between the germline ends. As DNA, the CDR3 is TGTGCCAGCAGCCTCAGGGGCAATCAGCCCCAGCATTTT. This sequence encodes CASSLRGNQPQHF.

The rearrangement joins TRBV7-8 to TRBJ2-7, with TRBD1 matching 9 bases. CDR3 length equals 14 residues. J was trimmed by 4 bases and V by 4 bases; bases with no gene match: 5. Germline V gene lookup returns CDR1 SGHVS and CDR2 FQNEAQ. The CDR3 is CASSSTGQGYEQYF. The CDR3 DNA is TGTGCCAGCAGCTCAACTGGACAGGGGTACGAGCAGTACTTC.

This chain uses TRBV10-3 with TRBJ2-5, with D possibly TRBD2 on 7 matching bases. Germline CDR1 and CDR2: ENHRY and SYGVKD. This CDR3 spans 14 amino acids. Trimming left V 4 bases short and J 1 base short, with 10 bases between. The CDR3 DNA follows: TGTGCCATCAGTGGTCGGGGGGCCCAAGAGACCCAGTACTTC. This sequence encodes CAISGRGAQETQYF.

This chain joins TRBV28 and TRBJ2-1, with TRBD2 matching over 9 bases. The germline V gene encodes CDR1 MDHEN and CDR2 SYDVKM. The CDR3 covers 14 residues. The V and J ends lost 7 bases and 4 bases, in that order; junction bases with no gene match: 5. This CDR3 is CASTLAGTYNEQFF. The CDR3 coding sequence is TGTGCCAGCACCCTAGCGGGGACATACAATGAGCAGTTCTTC.

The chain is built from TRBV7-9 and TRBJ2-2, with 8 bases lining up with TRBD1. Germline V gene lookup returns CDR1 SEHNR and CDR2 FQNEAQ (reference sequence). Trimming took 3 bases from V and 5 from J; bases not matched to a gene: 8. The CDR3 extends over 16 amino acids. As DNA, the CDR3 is TGTGCCAGCAGCTTTCTAGGACAGGGTTTTACCGGGGAGCTGTTTTTT. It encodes CASSFLGQGFTGELFF. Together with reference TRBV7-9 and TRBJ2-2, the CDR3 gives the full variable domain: DTGVSQNPRHKITKRGQNVTFRCDPISEHNRLYWYRQTLGQGPEFLTYFQNEAQLEKSRLLSDRFSAERPKGSFSTLEIQRTEQGDSAMYLCASSFLGQGFTGELFFGEGSRLTVL.

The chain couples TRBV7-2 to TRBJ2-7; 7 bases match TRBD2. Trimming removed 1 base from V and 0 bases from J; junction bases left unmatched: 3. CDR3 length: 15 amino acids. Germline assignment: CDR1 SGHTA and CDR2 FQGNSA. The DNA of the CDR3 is TGTGCCAGCAGCTTAGAGCGGGGTGGCTCCTACGAGCAGTACTTC. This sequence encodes CASSLERGGSYEQYF.

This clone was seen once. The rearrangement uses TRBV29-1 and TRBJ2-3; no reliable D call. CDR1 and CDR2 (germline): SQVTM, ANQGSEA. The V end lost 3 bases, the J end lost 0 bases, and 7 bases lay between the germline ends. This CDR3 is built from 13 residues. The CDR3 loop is CSVDAQSTDTQYF. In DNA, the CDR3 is TGCAGCGTTGACGCCCAGAGCACAGATACGCAGTATTTT.

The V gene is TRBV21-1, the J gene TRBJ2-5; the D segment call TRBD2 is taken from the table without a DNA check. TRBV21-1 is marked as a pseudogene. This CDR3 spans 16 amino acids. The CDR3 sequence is CASSTDSGSRRETQYF. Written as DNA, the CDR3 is TGTGCCAGCAGCACAGATAGCGGGAGCCGCCGTGAGACCCAGTACTTC.

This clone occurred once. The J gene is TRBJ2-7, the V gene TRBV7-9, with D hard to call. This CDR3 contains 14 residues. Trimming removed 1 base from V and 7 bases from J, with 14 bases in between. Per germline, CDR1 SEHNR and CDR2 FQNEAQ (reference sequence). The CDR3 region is CASSLGAGPWEQYF. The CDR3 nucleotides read TGTGCCAGCAGCTTAGGTGCAGGCCCTTGGGAGCAGTACTTC.

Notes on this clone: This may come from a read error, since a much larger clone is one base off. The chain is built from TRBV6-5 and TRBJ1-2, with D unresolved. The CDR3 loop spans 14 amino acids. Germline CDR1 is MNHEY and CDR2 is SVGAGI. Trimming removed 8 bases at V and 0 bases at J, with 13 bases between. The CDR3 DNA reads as TGTGCCAGCGAATTTGCAGGTACTAACTATGGCTACACCTTC. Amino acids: CASEFAGTNYGYTF.

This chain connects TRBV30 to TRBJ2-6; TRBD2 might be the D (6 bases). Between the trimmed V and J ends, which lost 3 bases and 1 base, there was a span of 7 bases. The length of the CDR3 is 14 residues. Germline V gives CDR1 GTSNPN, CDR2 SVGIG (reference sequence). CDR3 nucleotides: TGTGCCTGGAGCCGGGAGTCTGGGGCCAACGTCCTGACTTTC. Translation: CAWSRESGANVLTF.

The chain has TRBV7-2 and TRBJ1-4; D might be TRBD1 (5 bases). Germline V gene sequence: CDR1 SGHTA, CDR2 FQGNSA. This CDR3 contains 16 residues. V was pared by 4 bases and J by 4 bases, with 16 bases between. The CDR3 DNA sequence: TGTGCCAGCAGCTCCTTTCAGGGACGCAGTAATGAAAAACTGTTTTTT. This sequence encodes CASSSFQGRSNEKLFF. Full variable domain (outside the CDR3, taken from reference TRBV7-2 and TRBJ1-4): GAGVSQSPSNKVTEKGKDVELRCDPISGHTALYWYRQSLGQGLEFLIYFQGNSAPDKSGLPSDRFSAERTGGSVSTLTIQRTQQEDSAVYLCASSSFQGRSNEKLFFGSGTQLSVL.